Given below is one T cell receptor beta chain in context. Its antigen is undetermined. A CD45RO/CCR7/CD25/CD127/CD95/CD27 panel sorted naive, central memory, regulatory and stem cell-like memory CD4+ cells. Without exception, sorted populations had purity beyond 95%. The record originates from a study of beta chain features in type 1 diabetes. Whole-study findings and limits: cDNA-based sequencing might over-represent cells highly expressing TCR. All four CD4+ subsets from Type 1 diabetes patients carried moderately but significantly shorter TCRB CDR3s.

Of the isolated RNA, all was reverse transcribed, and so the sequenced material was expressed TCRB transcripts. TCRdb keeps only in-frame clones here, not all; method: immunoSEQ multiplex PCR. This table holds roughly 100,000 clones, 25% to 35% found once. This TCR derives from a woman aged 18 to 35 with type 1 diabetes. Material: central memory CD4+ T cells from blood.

The CDR3 is CASSESAGPIAKNIQYF. DNA of the CDR3: TGTGCCAGCAGTGAAAGTGCGGGACCCATAGCCAAAAACATTCAGTACTTC. The V and J genes are TRBV2 and TRBJ2-4; a weak D match, TRBD2 (6 bases). V shed 2 bases and J shed 0 bases, with 14 bases lying between them. The CDR3 totals 17 residues. From germline, CDR1 is SNHLY and CDR2 FYNNEI. Full variable domain (missing parts from reference TRBV2 and TRBJ2-4): EPEVTQTPSHQVTQMGQEVILRCVPISNHLYFYWYRQILGQKVEFLVSFYNNEISEKSEIFDDQFSVERPDGSNFTLKIRSTKLEDSAMYFCASSESAGPIAKNIQYFGAGTRLSVL.